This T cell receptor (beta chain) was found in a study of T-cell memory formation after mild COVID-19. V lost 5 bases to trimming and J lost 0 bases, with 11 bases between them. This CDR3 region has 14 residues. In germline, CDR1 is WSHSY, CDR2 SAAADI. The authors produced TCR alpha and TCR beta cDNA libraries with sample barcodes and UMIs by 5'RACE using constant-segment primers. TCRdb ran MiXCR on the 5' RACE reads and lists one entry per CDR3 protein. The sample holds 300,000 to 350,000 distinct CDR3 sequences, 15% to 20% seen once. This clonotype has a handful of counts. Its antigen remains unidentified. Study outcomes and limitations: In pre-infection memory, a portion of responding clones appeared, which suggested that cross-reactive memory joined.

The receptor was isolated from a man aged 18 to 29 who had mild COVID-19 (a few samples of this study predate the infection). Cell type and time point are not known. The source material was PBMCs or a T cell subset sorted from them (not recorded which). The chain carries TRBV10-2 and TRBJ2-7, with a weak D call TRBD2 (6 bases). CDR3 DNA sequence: TGCGCCAGCAGTCCCGGACTATCCTCCTACGAGCAGTACTTC. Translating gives CASSPGLSSYEQYF.